The 10 T cell receptor beta chains presented below share a single source sample, sequenced in a study of blood T cell repertoires in COVID-19. Measured with immunoSEQ multiplex PCR; TCRdb has only the in-frame clones, and not every one. This table holds 50,000 to 75,000 clones, over 75% found once. Sequencing used peripheral blood. The receptor set was obtained from a man in his 60s with acute or convalescent COVID-19.

The chain combines TRBV15 with TRBJ1-5; D gene uncertain. The CDR3 spans 15 residues. V dropped 0 bases and J dropped 7 bases, with 13 bases sitting between them. From germline, CDR1 is LNHNV and CDR2 YYDKDF (reference sequence). CDR3 protein: CATSRDGRAEQPQHF. CDR3 in DNA: TGTGCCACCAGCAGAGATGGGAGGGCGGAGCAGCCCCAGCATTTT.

The chain links TRBV7-8 to TRBJ2-5; TRBD2 matches 7 bases. CDR1 is SGHVS, CDR2 FQNEAQ, per germline. The CDR3 contains 16 residues. V was pared by 3 bases and J by 5 bases, with 12 bases of the junction left unmatched. CDR3 coding DNA: TGTGCCAGCAGCTTTAGGGCGGGGGAGGCCACGGAGACCCAGTACTTC. Its protein is CASSFRAGEATETQYF.

This chain joins TRBV5-5 and TRBJ1-6; a weak D match, TRBD1 (5 bases). This CDR3 contains 16 residues. Trimming removed 4 bases from V and 5 bases from J, with 16 bases in between. Germline CDR1 and CDR2: SGHKS and YYEKEE (reference sequence). In nucleotides, the CDR3 is TGTGCCAGCAGCCACCTACCACAGGATAATAATTCACCCCTCCACTTT. Residues: CASSHLPQDNNSPLHF. Based on the CDR3 plus reference TRBV5-5 and TRBJ1-6, the full variable domain is DAGVTQSPTHLIKTRGQQVTLRCSPISGHKSVSWYQQVLGQGPQFIFQYYEKEERGRGNFPDRFSARQFPNYSSELNVNALLLGDSALYLCASSHLPQDNNSPLHFGNGTRLTVT.

As regards this clone: One end of the junction does not line up with germline, which may come from a read error. The CDR3 is CSLTSKTGELFF. In nucleotides, the CDR3 is TGCAGCCTGACTTCGAAGACCGGGGAGCTGTTTTTT. The V and J genes are TRBV29-1 and TRBJ2-2; D unclear. The CDR3 is made up of 12 amino acids. Per the germline V gene, CDR1 is SQVTM and CDR2 is ANQGSEA.

V and J are TRBV5-6 and TRBJ2-5, with 10 nucleotides matching TRBD1. The length of the CDR3 is 16 residues. Looked up from germline, CDR1 is SGHDT and CDR2 is YYEEEE. Trimming cost V 4 bases and J 4 bases; bases outside gene matches: 10. Written as DNA, the CDR3 is TGTGCCAGCAGCCAATACCGGGACAGGGGAAGAGAGACCCAGTACTTC. Translation: CASSQYRDRGRETQYF.

The sample holds one count of this clone. The gene calls are TRBV4-1 and TRBJ1-2; TRBD1 is a possible D gene (5 bases). Per germline, CDR1 MGHRA and CDR2 YSYEKL. V was clipped by 0 bases and J by 2 bases, with 7 bases between them. This CDR3 contains 14 residues. This CDR3 reads CASSQDGGNYGYTF. The CDR3 nucleotides read TGCGCCAGCAGCCAAGATGGGGGGAACTATGGCTACACCTTC.

The chain carries TRBV30 and TRBJ2-4, with 7 bases matching TRBD2. CDR1 is GTSNPN, CDR2 SVGIG, per germline (reference sequence). The CDR3 runs 17 residues. Germline trimming cut 1 base from V and 0 bases from J; bases unmatched to any gene: 9. The CDR3 sequence: CAWSGGSLPLAKNIQYF. DNA of the CDR3: TGTGCCTGGAGTGGCGGGAGTCTCCCCCTAGCCAAAAACATTCAGTACTTC.

This clone has only a few counts. This sequence joins TRBV6-5 and TRBJ2-7; 14 nucleotides line up with TRBD2. Trimming took 10 bases from V and 1 from J; bases not matched to a gene: 6. The CDR3 covers 15 residues. The germline V gene has CDR1 MNHEY and CDR2 SVGAGI. CDR3 region: CATGTSGSFSYEQYF. CDR3 DNA sequence: TGTGCCACCGGGACTAGCGGGAGTTTTTCCTACGAGCAGTACTTC.

The V and J genes are TRBV27 and TRBJ1-1, with a possible D match to TRBD1 (6 bases). The V end lost 6 bases, the J end lost 1 base, and 9 bases lay between the germline ends. The CDR3 spans 13 residues. Germline assignment: CDR1 MNHEY and CDR2 SMNVEV (reference sequence). The CDR3 DNA is TGTGCCAGCAGGATACAGGGGAACACTGAAGCTTTCTTT. It codes for CASRIQGNTEAFF.

This clone has a single count. This chain joins TRBV30 and TRBJ2-4, with 9 nucleotides matching TRBD2. Germline values: CDR1 GTSNPN, CDR2 SVGIG (reference sequence). The V gene end was trimmed by 2 bases and the J gene end by 0 bases; junction bases not matched to a gene: 8. The CDR3 extends over 17 amino acids. The CDR3 spells CAWSLSGRRLAKNIQYF. DNA for the CDR3: TGTGCCTGGAGTCTAAGCGGGAGGCGTCTAGCCAAAAACATTCAGTACTTC.